Shown below are 6 T cell receptor beta chains from a single sample sequenced in a study of read filtering for tumor transcriptome and immune sequencing. The library was built from roughly 400 ng RNA with molecular barcoded adaptors for alpha/delta and beta/gamma chains. TCRdb reprocessed the reads with MiXCR, giving one entry per CDR3 protein. The sample carries 94,000 or so distinct CDR3 sequences, 9% to 15% recorded once. The sequenced material came from a population of CD138-negative cells sorted from bone marrow. These TCRs come from a donor aged 40 or over with multiple myeloma.

This clonotype was counted ten times or more. The chain links TRBV6-1 to TRBJ1-1; the D gene is possibly TRBD1 (5 bases). CDR3 length equals 15 residues. V lost 6 bases, J lost 6 bases, and 20 bases lay in between. CDR1 is MNHNS, CDR2 SASEGT, per germline. CDR3: CASRPSGGGRSEAFF. The CDR3 DNA is TGTGCCAGCAGACCATCGGGGGGGGGTAGATCTGAAGCTTTCTTT.

This clonotype ranks as medium-sized. The chain couples TRBV11-2 to TRBJ2-3, with 9 nucleotides matching TRBD2. The germline V gene encodes CDR1 SGHAT and CDR2 FQNNGV. V lost 2 bases to trimming and J lost 2 bases; unmatched junction nucleotides: 5. CDR3 length: 16 amino acids. DNA for the CDR3: TGTGCCAGCAGCTTACGCAGCGGGAGGAACACAGATACGCAGTATTTT. This codes for CASSLRSGRNTDTQYF.

This clonotype was counted at least ten times. The J gene is TRBJ1-1, the V gene TRBV5-1; D call uncertain. Germline V gene data show CDR1 as SGHRS and CDR2 as YFSETQ. The CDR3 extends over 13 amino acids. V gave up 1 base and J gave up 5 bases, with 9 bases separating them. The CDR3 spells CASSLFGETEAFF. The DNA of the CDR3 is TGCGCCAGCAGCTTGTTCGGGGAAACTGAAGCTTTCTTT.

Remarks on this clonotype: Being one base from a much bigger clone, this may be a read error. The chain has TRBV7-3 and TRBJ1-1; D not resolved. Germline V lookup: CDR1 SGHTA, CDR2 FQGTGA. The CDR3 contains 15 residues. As DNA, the CDR3 is TGTGCCTGCAGCCCCCCCCACTTGGGGAGGACTGAAGCTTTCTTT. It codes for CACSPPHLGRTEAFF.

This clonotype has at least ten counts. The chain joins TRBV7-9 to TRBJ2-2; maybe TRBD1 (6 bases). The CDR3 extends over 14 amino acids. Germline lookup yields CDR1 SEHNR and CDR2 FQNEAQ (reference sequence). The ends were cut back, 4 bases at V and 4 bases at J, with 10 bases in the middle. The CDR3 loop reads CASSSTGSTGELFF. In nucleotides, the CDR3 is TGTGCCAGCAGCTCAACAGGGAGCACCGGGGAGCTGTTTTTT.

This sequence joins TRBV29-1 and TRBJ1-2; D is unclear. The CDR3 loop spans 14 amino acids. CDR1 and CDR2 (germline): SQVTM, ANQGSEA. V lost 0 bases and J lost 9, with 17 bases in between. The CDR3 nucleotides read TGCAGCGTTGAAGATCCGTCGATGGGAGCGAGCTACACCTTC. Translation gives CSVEDPSMGASYTF.